The sequence of this TCR beta chain was determined in a study of read filtering for tumor transcriptome and immune sequencing. Study overall: Fewer than 10 patients were R-ISS I, 16 were R-ISS II, 7 were R-ISS III.

This library used roughly 430 ng RNA and molecular barcoded adaptors spanning alpha/delta and beta/gamma chains. TCRdb re-called the reads with MiXCR, one entry per CDR3 protein. This table has under 150,000 distinct CDR3 sequences, approximately 13% appearing once. This clonotype was seen repeatedly, ten times or more. The TCR sequence derives from a donor aged 40 or older with multiple myeloma. The sample was a population of CD138-negative cells sorted from bone marrow.

The CDR3 loop reads CSASPGGALSSGELFF. The CDR3 nucleotides read TGCAGTGCTAGCCCCGGGGGGGCTCTGTCGTCCGGGGAGCTGTTTTTT. J is TRBJ2-2 and V is TRBV20-1, with 8 bases matching TRBD2. This CDR3 comprises 16 residues. Germline-derived CDR1 and CDR2 are DFQATT and SNEGSKA (reference sequence). Trimming took 3 bases from V and 6 from J; bases not matched to a gene: 12.